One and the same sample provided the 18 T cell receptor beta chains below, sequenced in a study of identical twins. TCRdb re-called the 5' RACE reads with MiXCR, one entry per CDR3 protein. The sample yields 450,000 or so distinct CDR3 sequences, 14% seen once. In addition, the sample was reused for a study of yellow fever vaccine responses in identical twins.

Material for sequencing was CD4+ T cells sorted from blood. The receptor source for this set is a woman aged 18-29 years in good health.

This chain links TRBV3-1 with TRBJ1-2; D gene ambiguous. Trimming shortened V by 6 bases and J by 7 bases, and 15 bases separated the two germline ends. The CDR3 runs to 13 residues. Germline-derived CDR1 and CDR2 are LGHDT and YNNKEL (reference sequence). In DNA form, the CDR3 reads TGTGCCAGCAGAAGGCCCGGGAAGGGTGGCTACACCTTC. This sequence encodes CASRRPGKGGYTF.

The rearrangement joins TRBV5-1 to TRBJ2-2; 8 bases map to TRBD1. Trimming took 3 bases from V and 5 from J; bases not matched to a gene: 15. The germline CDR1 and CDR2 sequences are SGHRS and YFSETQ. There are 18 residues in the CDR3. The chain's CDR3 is CASSSTPQGALGTGELFF. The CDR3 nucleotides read TGCGCCAGCAGCTCTACTCCCCAGGGGGCGTTGGGGACCGGGGAGCTGTTTTTT.

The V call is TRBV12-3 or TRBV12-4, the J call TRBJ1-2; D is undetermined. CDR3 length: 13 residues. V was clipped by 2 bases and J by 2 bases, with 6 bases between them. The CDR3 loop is CASSLRWNYGYTF. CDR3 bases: TGTGCCAGCAGTTTAAGGTGGAACTATGGCTACACCTTC.

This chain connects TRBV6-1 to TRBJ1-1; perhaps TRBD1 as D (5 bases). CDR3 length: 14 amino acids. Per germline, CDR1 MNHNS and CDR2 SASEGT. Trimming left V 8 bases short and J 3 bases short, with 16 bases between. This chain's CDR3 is CASRDQGRDTEAFF. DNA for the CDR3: TGTGCCAGCCGGGACCAGGGAAGGGACACTGAAGCTTTCTTT.

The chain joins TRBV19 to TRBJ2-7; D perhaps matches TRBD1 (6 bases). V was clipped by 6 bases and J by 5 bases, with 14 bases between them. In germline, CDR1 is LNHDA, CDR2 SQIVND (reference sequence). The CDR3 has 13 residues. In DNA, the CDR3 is TGTGCCAGTAGCCACCGGACAGTCGACGAGCAGTACTTC. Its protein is CASSHRTVDEQYF.

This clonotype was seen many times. CDR3: CASSRLAGSSYNEQFF. DNA for the CDR3: TGTGCCAGCAGCCGCTTAGCGGGTAGCTCCTACAATGAGCAGTTCTTC. The rearrangement joins TRBV6-2 or TRBV6-3 to TRBJ2-1; TRBD2 matches at 7 bases. CDR3 length equals 16 residues. CDR1 MNHEY and CDR2 SVGEGT come from the germline V gene. J lost 0 bases, V lost 6 bases, and 8 bases had no gene match.

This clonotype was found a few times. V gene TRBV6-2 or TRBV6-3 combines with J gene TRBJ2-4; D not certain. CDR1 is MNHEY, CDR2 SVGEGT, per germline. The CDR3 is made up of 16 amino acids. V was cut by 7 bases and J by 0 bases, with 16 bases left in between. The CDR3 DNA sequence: TGTGCCAGCATCGATCGTAAACAGCTAGCCAAAAACATTCAGTACTTC. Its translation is CASIDRKQLAKNIQYF.

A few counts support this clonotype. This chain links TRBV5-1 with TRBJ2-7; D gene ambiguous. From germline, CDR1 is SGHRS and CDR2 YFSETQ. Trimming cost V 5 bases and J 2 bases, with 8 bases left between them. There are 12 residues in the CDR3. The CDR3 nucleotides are TGCGCCAGCAGAGACACCGCCTACGAGCAGTACTTC. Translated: CASRDTAYEQYF.

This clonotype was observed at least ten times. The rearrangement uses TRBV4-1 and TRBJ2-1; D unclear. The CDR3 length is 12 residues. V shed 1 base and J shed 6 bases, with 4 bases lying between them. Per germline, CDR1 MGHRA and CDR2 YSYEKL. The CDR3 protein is CASSQVLNEQFF. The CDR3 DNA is TGCGCCAGCAGCCAAGTCCTCAATGAGCAGTTCTTC.

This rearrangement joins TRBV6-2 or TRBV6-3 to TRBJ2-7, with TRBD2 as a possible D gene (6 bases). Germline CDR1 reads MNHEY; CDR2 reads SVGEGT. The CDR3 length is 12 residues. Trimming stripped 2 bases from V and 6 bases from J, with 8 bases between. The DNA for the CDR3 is TGTGCCAGCAGTTACGGGGGAGGCGAGCAGTACTTC. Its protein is CASSYGGGEQYF.

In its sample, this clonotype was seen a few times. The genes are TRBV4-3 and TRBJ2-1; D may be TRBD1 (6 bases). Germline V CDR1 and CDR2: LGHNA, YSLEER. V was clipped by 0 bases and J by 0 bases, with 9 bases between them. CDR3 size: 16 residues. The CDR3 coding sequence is TGCGCCAGCAGCCAAGATGAGGGGGTCTCCTACAATGAGCAGTTCTTC. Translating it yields CASSQDEGVSYNEQFF.

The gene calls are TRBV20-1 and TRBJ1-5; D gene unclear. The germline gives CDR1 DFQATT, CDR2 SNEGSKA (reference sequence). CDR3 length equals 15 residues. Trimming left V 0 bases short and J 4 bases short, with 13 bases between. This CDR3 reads CSARDWRQVNQPQHF. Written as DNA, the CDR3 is TGCAGTGCTAGAGATTGGAGACAAGTAAATCAGCCCCAGCATTTT.

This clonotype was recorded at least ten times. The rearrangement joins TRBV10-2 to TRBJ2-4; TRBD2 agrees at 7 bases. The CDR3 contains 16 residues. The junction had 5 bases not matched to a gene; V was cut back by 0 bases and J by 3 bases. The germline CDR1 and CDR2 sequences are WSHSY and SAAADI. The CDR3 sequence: CASSESSGAGKNIQYF. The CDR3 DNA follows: TGCGCCAGCAGTGAGTCCAGCGGGGCGGGCAAAAACATTCAGTACTTC.

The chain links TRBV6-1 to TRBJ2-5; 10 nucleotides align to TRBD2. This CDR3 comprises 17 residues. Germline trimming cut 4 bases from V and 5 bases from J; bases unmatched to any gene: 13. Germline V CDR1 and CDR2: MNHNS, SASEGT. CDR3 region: CASSVTPLAGSRETQYF. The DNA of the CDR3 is TGTGCCAGCAGTGTTACCCCACTAGCGGGATCCCGGGAGACCCAGTACTTC.

CDR3 in amino acids: CASSLGSGGALGETQYF. DNA for the CDR3: TGTGCCAGCAGTTTGGGTAGCGGGGGGGCTTTGGGTGAGACCCAGTACTTC. The V call is TRBV12-3 or TRBV12-4, the J call TRBJ2-5; 11 bases map to TRBD2. CDR3 length equals 17 residues. Trimming removed 3 bases from V and 5 bases from J; junction bases left unmatched: 11.

The CDR3 here is CATARDGDTDTQYF. Written as DNA, the CDR3 is TGTGCCACCGCCAGGGACGGAGACACAGATACGCAGTATTTT. The chain employs TRBV24-1 and TRBJ2-3; perhaps D is TRBD1 or TRBD2 (5 bases each). Germline CDR1 KGHDR, CDR2 SFDVKD. The CDR3 has 14 amino acids. Trimming left V 9 bases short and J 2 bases short, with 14 bases between.

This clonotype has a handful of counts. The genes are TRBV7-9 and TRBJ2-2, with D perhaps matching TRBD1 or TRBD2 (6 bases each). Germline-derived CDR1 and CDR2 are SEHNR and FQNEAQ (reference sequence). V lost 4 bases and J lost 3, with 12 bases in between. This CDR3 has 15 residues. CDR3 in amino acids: CASSSSRGHTGELFF. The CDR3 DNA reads TGTGCCAGCAGCTCATCTCGGGGGCACACCGGGGAGCTGTTTTTT.

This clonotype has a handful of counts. The CDR3 nucleotides are TGTGCCAGCAGTTTATGGTCTAGCGGGGGGGCGAAGAGGGATGAGCAGTTCTTC. It specifies CASSLWSSGGAKRDEQFF. The chain joins TRBV28 to TRBJ2-1; TRBD2 aligns across 12 bases. Looked up from germline, CDR1 is MDHEN and CDR2 is SYDVKM. This CDR3 contains 18 residues. V shed 0 bases and J 8 bases; nucleotides not matched to a gene: 11.